Listed here are 26 T cell receptor beta chains from one sample, sequenced in a study of cytomegalovirus exposure and HLA in healthy donors. A multiplex PCR was run with 60 Vbeta primers and 13 Jbeta primers. Measured with immunoSEQ multiplex PCR; TCRdb has only the in-frame clones, and not every one. The sample contains about 100,000 clones, around 77% of which appear only once. The sequencing sample was made of PBMCs. The receptors originated from a male donor in good health and CMV-seropositive.

The chain has TRBV9 and TRBJ2-7, with 9 bases matching TRBD2. Trimming removed 3 bases from V and 4 bases from J; junction bases left unmatched: 8. The CDR3 covers 15 residues. Germline CDR1 reads SGDLS; CDR2 reads YYNGEE. CDR3 in amino acids: CASSAGLAGSYEQYF. In DNA form, the CDR3 reads TGTGCCAGCAGCGCCGGTCTAGCGGGATCGTACGAGCAGTACTTC.

CDR3 amino acids: CSSERGNEQFF. The CDR3, as DNA: TGCAGCTCCGAGAGGGGGAATGAGCAGTTCTTC. The chain recombines TRBV29-1 with TRBJ2-1; D is possibly TRBD1 (6 bases). The CDR3 extends over 11 amino acids. Germline CDR1 and CDR2: SQVTM and ANQGSEA. With 8 bases removed from V and 7 bases from J, the gap between germline ends came to 12 bases.

The gene calls are TRBV7-3 and TRBJ2-2; 11 nucleotides align to TRBD2. CDR1 and CDR2 from the germline V gene are SGHTA and FQGTGA. J lost 4 bases, V lost 1 base, and 5 bases had no gene match. The CDR3 has 17 amino acids. The CDR3 nucleotides read TGTGCCAGCAGCTTAAGTCTAGCGGGAGGTCCCACCGGGGAGCTGTTTTTT. Translated, it gives CASSLSLAGGPTGELFF.

V is TRBV27 and J is TRBJ1-3, with no clear D. With 6 bases removed from V and 4 bases from J, the gap between germline ends came to 13 bases. CDR1 and CDR2 from the germline V gene are MNHEY and SMNVEV (reference sequence). This CDR3 spans 14 amino acids. CDR3 sequence reads: CASRDPAGGNTIYF. The DNA for the CDR3 is TGTGCCAGCAGGGACCCCGCGGGCGGAAACACCATATATTTT.

The rearrangement uses TRBV6-6 and TRBJ2-1; possibly TRBD1 for D (5 bases). The CDR3 runs to 10 residues. Germline-derived CDR1 and CDR2 are MNHNY and SVGAGI (reference sequence). Trimming stripped 8 bases from V and 8 bases from J, with 7 bases between. CDR3 sequence: CASVGHEQFF. CDR3 bases: TGTGCCAGCGTGGGGCATGAGCAGTTCTTC.

The gene calls are TRBV9 and TRBJ2-3; TRBD2 matches 7 bases. Germline lookup yields CDR1 SGDLS and CDR2 YYNGEE. This CDR3 is built from 15 residues. Germline trimming cut 1 base from V and 4 bases from J; bases unmatched to any gene: 6. DNA for the CDR3: TGTGCCAGCAGCGTATTGGGAGGGCCGCCAGATACGCAGTATTTT. Translated, it gives CASSVLGGPPDTQYF.

The V call is TRBV28, the J call TRBJ1-2; D possibly corresponds to TRBD1 (5 bases). V dropped 2 bases and J dropped 2 bases, with 9 bases sitting between them. CDR1 and CDR2 (germline): MDHEN, SYDVKM. The length of the CDR3 is 14 residues. Here the CDR3 reads CASSLRQGNYGYTF. The CDR3 bases are TGTGCCAGCAGTTTAAGGCAGGGAAACTATGGCTACACCTTC.

The genes are TRBV19 and TRBJ1-2, with 7 bases lining up with TRBD1. The CDR3 is made up of 15 amino acids. CDR1 is LNHDA, CDR2 SQIVND, per germline (reference sequence). J gave up 6 bases and V 4 bases, and 11 bases lay outside the gene matches. As DNA, the CDR3 is TGTGCCAGTAGTACACATATACAGGGGAACGATGGCTACACCTTC. Translating gives CASSTHIQGNDGYTF.

CDR3 bases: TGTGCCAGCAGCCAAACAGGGACAGGGGAAAGCAATCAGCCCCAGCATTTT. It is translated as CASSQTGTGESNQPQHF. The chain carries TRBV4-2 and TRBJ1-5, with TRBD1 identical over 10 bases. The CDR3 is 17 amino acids. CDR1 is LGHNA and CDR2 is YNFKEQ in the germline V gene. After removal of 2 bases from V and 1 base from J, the junction contained 5 bases not matched to a gene.

The J gene is TRBJ2-3, the V gene TRBV9; TRBD1 aligns across 9 bases. Germline V lookup: CDR1 SGDLS, CDR2 YYNGEE. V lost 4 bases to trimming and J lost 2 bases; unmatched junction nucleotides: 5. CDR3 length: 15 residues. Here the CDR3 reads CASSFRTGDTDTQYF. The CDR3 coding sequence is TGTGCCAGCAGCTTCCGGACAGGGGACACAGATACGCAGTATTTT.

The chain uses TRBV28 and TRBJ2-7; possibly TRBD1 for D (6 bases). Trimming cost V 5 bases and J 2 bases, with 13 bases left between them. CDR3 length: 14 residues. CDR1 and CDR2 from the germline V gene are MDHEN and SYDVKM. The CDR3 is CASSPRQATYEQYF. CDR3 sequence (DNA): TGTGCCAGCAGTCCTCGACAGGCCACCTACGAGCAGTACTTC.

The J gene is TRBJ2-5, the V gene TRBV7-9; weak D call: TRBD2 (6 bases). V lost 5 bases to trimming and J lost 5 bases, with 18 bases between them. CDR1 and CDR2 (germline): SEHNR, FQNEAQ (reference sequence). The CDR3 loop spans 15 amino acids. The CDR3 is CASSLTLGSGETQYF. The CDR3 DNA sequence: TGTGCCAGCAGCCTAACGCTCGGGAGCGGGGAGACCCAGTACTTC.

This clone was seen only a few times. J is TRBJ2-2 and V is TRBV19, with D possibly matching TRBD2 (6 bases). The CDR3 covers 15 residues. Between the trimmed V and J ends, which lost 3 bases and 6 bases, there was a span of 14 bases. In germline, CDR1 is LNHDA, CDR2 SQIVND (reference sequence). CDR3 protein: CASSILVDYPGELFF. In DNA form, the CDR3 reads TGTGCCAGTAGTATCCTCGTGGACTACCCCGGGGAGCTGTTTTTT.

This clone was picked up one time. The chain uses TRBV30 and TRBJ2-3, with D unresolved. The CDR3 contains 13 residues. Trimming left V 3 bases short and J 6 bases short, with 13 bases between. Germline CDR1 and CDR2: GTSNPN and SVGIG (reference sequence). CDR3 region: CAWSGLAGDTQYF. The CDR3 region has the DNA TGTGCCTGGAGCGGGTTAGCCGGGGATACGCAGTATTTT.

This sequence joins TRBV4-3 and TRBJ2-5; D may be TRBD2 (6 bases). The V end was cut by 2 bases, the J end by 0 bases, with 10 bases between. The CDR3 loop spans 15 amino acids. In germline, CDR1 is LGHNA, CDR2 YSLEER. The CDR3 here is CASSQYGEDQETQYF. The CDR3 nucleotides are TGCGCCAGCAGCCAATATGGGGAGGACCAAGAGACCCAGTACTTC.

The chain carries TRBV10-3 and TRBJ2-7; TRBD1 is a possible D gene (5 bases). V dropped 4 bases and J dropped 3 bases, with 13 bases sitting between them. The CDR3 is 14 amino acids. Looked up from germline, CDR1 is ENHRY and CDR2 is SYGVKD. CDR3 in amino acids: CAISAGNAYYEQYF. The CDR3 DNA reads TGTGCCATCAGTGCAGGGAACGCTTACTACGAGCAGTACTTC.

J is TRBJ1-1 and V is TRBV23-1; no firm D call. TRBV23-1 is an ORF, with its function uncertain. The CDR3 is 14 amino acids. With 5 bases removed from V and 2 bases from J, the gap between germline ends came to 12 bases. The CDR3: CASSVWAANTEAFF. Here the CDR3 DNA reads TGCGCCAGCAGTGTGTGGGCAGCTAACACTGAAGCTTTCTTT.

The V call is TRBV4-1, the J call TRBJ2-5; TRBD1 matches at 7 bases. Germline CDR1 is MGHRA and CDR2 is YSYEKL. J was trimmed by 5 bases and V by 4 bases; bases with no gene match: 10. This CDR3 region has 15 residues. The CDR3 nucleotides are TGCGCCAGCAGCCGACAGGGCGTAGCTTCGGAGACCCAGTACTTC. Its translation: CASSRQGVASETQYF.

This chain links TRBV7-2 with TRBJ2-5; TRBD1 might be the D (5 bases). Per the germline V gene, CDR1 is SGHTA and CDR2 is FQGNSA. The CDR3 is made up of 15 amino acids. Trimming removed 7 bases at V and 4 bases at J, with 19 bases between. The CDR3 DNA reads TGTGCCAGCACCCCTCGAAGACTGCAGGGAGAGACCCAGTACTTC. Translating it yields CASTPRRLQGETQYF. Filled out from reference TRBV7-2 and TRBJ2-5, the complete variable domain reads GAGVSQSPSNKVTEKGKDVELRCDPISGHTALYWYRQSLGQGLEFLIYFQGNSAPDKSGLPSDRFSAERTGGSVSTLTIQRTQQEDSAVYLCASTPRRLQGETQYFGPGTRLLVL.

In nucleotides, the CDR3 is TGTGCCATCAGTGAAGGGGGCCGGTATGGCTACACCTTC. Amino acid sequence: CAISEGGRYGYTF. The chain has TRBV10-3 and TRBJ1-2, with TRBD1 matching over 7 bases. Germline V gene sequence: CDR1 ENHRY, CDR2 SYGVKD. Unmatched junction bases numbered 3, after V lost 3 bases and J lost 5 bases. The CDR3 runs to 13 residues.

The chain is built from TRBV7-6 and TRBJ2-1; tentative D call: TRBD1 (5 bases). The V end was cut by 4 bases, the J end by 2 bases, with 24 bases between. CDR1 SGHVS and CDR2 FNYEAQ come from the germline V gene. This CDR3 is built from 19 residues. In DNA form, the CDR3 reads TGTGCCAGCAGCTCCAGGGCACTCGGAGAGGTTGGCGCCTACAATGAGCAGTTCTTC. Encoded protein: CASSSRALGEVGAYNEQFF.

The chain combines TRBV4-2 with TRBJ1-3; 10 nucleotides agree with TRBD1. CDR3 length: 18 amino acids. Unmatched junction bases numbered 13, after V lost 4 bases and J lost 4 bases. CDR1 and CDR2 from the germline V gene are LGHNA and YNFKEQ. CDR3 coding DNA: TGTGCCAGCAGCCGCAACCCTCGACAGGGGGCGGCGGGAAACACCATATATTTT. Its protein product is CASSRNPRQGAAGNTIYF.

V and J are TRBV9 and TRBJ2-7; D possibly corresponds to TRBD2 (6 bases). V was pared by 4 bases and J by 7 bases, with 21 bases between. This CDR3 has 15 residues. Germline assignment: CDR1 SGDLS and CDR2 YYNGEE. The CDR3 is CASSLDLGGAGEQYF. The CDR3 DNA is TGTGCCAGCAGCCTCGACCTGGGCGGGGCAGGGGAGCAGTACTTC.

J is TRBJ2-2 and V is TRBV9; 9 bases match TRBD1. The germline gives CDR1 SGDLS, CDR2 YYNGEE. The CDR3 loop spans 17 amino acids. Trimming took 3 bases from V and 2 from J; bases not matched to a gene: 8. The CDR3 reads CASSGPTGGPNTGELFF. CDR3 bases: TGTGCCAGCAGCGGACCTACAGGGGGCCCCAACACCGGGGAGCTGTTTTTT.

The chain combines TRBV6-1 with TRBJ2-7, with TRBD2 as a possible D gene (6 bases). Germline CDR1 reads MNHNS; CDR2 reads SASEGT. Deletions cut 10 bases from V and 0 bases from J, with 16 bases between. The CDR3 extends over 14 amino acids. In DNA form, the CDR3 reads TGTGCCACCCGGAGGGCAGTAGGCTCCTACGAGCAGTACTTC. This sequence encodes CATRRAVGSYEQYF.

V and J are TRBV7-2 and TRBJ1-3; D is unclear. V was shortened by 5 bases and J by 0 bases, with 17 bases between the two germline ends. Germline V gives CDR1 SGHTA, CDR2 FQGNSA. The CDR3 covers 17 residues. Written as DNA, the CDR3 is TGTGCCAGCAGCCTCTCTCGTGGGCCTGTCTCTGGAAACACCATATATTTT. Its translation is CASSLSRGPVSGNTIYF.